This TCR beta chain was retrieved from a study of T cells in Graves' hyperthyroidism and ophthalmopathy. Study-wide points: Model output signaled ophthalmopathy a median 6.5 months ahead of onset. Ophthalmopathy was told apart from stable hyperthyroidism by a 13 V-J model.

Diagnoses rested on clinical symptoms, serum thyroxine and TRAb, thyroid ultrasound and orbital computed tomography. Germline trimming cut 5 bases from V and 1 base from J; bases unmatched to any gene: 6. Germline values: CDR1 SGHTA, CDR2 FQGNSA. This CDR3 is built from 15 residues. The CDR3 regions of TCR beta were amplified from RNA transcripts. Carried out on the TCR CDR3, a first-round RT-PCR used the HTBI primer set. TCRdb itself ran the multiplex PCR reads through MiXCR, one entry per CDR3 protein. The sample records more than 300,000 distinct CDR3 sequences, about 14% being singletons. This clonotype was observed many times. As yet, its antigen is unknown.

Sequencing was carried out using blood. This TCR derives from a woman younger than 45 with Graves' ophthalmopathy. V gene TRBV7-2 combines with J gene TRBJ1-2; 8 positions match TRBD1. In DNA, the CDR3 is TGTGCCAGCAGCCTCAGCGGACAGGGTAACTATGGCTACACCTTC. It is translated as CASSLSGQGNYGYTF.